This entry is about one TCR beta chain. Trimming cost V 5 bases and J 6 bases, with 8 bases left between them. This CDR3 is built from 12 residues. CDR1 is MNHEY and CDR2 is SVGAGI in the germline V gene. Some clones are missing from TCRdb's copy, which holds only in-frame ones; the method was immunoSEQ multiplex PCR. The profile covers 1,400,000 or so clones, with approximately 98.5% appearing a single time and about 0.4% taken by the ten largest. The data were obtained in a study of shared clonotypes between healthy human individuals. The sequence was obtained from a man in his thirties or forties in good health. The chain has TRBV6-5 and TRBJ2-1; D not resolved. Sequencing used naive CD4+ T cells sorted from blood. Subset meaning: CD45RA+ positively selected. The CDR3 spells CASSKRSNEQFF. The CDR3 region has the DNA TGTGCCAGCAGTAAACGCAGCAATGAGCAGTTCTTC.